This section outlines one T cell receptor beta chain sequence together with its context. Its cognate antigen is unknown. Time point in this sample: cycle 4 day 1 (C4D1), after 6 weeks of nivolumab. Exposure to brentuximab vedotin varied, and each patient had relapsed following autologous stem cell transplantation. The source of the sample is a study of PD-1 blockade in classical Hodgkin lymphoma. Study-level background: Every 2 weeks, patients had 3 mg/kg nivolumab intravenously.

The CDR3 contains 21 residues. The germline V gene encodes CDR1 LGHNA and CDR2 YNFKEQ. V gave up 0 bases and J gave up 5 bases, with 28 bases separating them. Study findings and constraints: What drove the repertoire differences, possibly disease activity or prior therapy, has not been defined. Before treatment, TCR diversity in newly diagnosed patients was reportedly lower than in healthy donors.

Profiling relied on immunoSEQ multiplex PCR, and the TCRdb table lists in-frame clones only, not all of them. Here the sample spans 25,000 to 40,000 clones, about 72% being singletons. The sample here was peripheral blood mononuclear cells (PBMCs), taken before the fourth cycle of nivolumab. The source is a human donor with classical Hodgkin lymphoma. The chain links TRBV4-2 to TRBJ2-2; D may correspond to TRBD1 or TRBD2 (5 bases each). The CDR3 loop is CASSQDPGTGFRAPITGELFF. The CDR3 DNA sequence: TGTGCCAGCAGCCAAGACCCCGGGACCGGTTTTAGGGCGCCGATTACCGGGGAGCTGTTTTTT.